This is a list of T cell receptor beta chains from one sample in a study of T-cell reconstitution after alpha-beta-depleted transplantation in children. One entry per CDR3 protein results from TCRdb running MiXCR on the PCR reads. The table lists about 690,000 distinct CDR3 sequences, approximately 16% of them singletons. The sample consisted of PBMCs from the stem cell graft donor, taken from the stem cell graft. The receptors shown here come from a human donor who donated a stem cell graft to a child with acute myeloid leukemia. The CDR3 runs from the conserved cysteine through the conserved F or W. D genes are given only for firm matches. Size is stated for part of the rows, as once, few or many counts, or as a class when the clone is expanded.

v_gene,d_gene,abundance,j_gene,CDR3aa,CDR3nt
TRBV19,-,-,TRBJ1-2,CASNPFVENYGYTF,TGTGCCAGTAATCCATTTGTTGAGAACTATGGCTACACCTTC
TRBV12-3/TRBV12-4,-,many,TRBJ2-5,CASCGGTETQYF,TGTGCCAGCTGCGGGGGCACGGAGACCCAGTACTTC
TRBV7-8,-,few,TRBJ2-3,CASSSTRPPGDTQYF,TGTGCCAGCAGCTCGACCCGTCCCCCGGGAGATACGCAGTATTTT
TRBV5-5,-,few,TRBJ1-5,CASSLQIRPDWNQPQHF,TGTGCCAGCAGCTTGCAGATACGGCCCGATTGGAATCAGCCCCAGCATTTT
TRBV29-1,TRBD1,many,TRBJ2-2,CSVARTGDTGELFF,TGCAGCGTCGCCCGGACAGGGGACACCGGGGAGCTGTTTTTT
TRBV7-2,-,-,TRBJ1-4,CASSLGPSGEKLFF,TGTGCCAGCAGCTTAGGGCCATCGGGGGAAAAACTGTTTTTT
TRBV18,TRBD1,-,TRBJ1-1,CASSPTGQGAMNTEAFF,TGTGCCAGCTCACCAACGGGACAGGGGGCGATGAACACTGAAGCTTTCTTT
TRBV5-1,-,few,TRBJ2-2,CASTDRTGELFF,TGCGCCAGCACGGATAGGACCGGGGAGCTGTTTTTT
TRBV7-2,-,few,TRBJ1-4,CASTLIRGEKLFF,TGTGCCAGCACCCTGATCCGGGGGGAAAAACTGTTTTTT
TRBV25-1,-,many,TRBJ1-3,CASSGLGNTIYF,TGTGCCAGCAGTGGTCTGGGAAACACCATATATTTT
TRBV20-1,-,many,TRBJ1-4,CSARGMTNEKLFF,TGCAGTGCTAGGGGGATGACTAATGAAAAACTGTTTTTT
TRBV9,TRBD1,many,TRBJ2-1,CASSVGQGNEQFF,TGCGCCAGCAGCGTCGGACAGGGCAATGAGCAGTTCTTC
TRBV19,TRBD2,-,TRBJ2-1,CASSPFGLAGFNEQFF,TGTGCCAGTAGTCCCTTTGGGCTAGCGGGATTCAATGAGCAGTTCTTC
TRBV6-5,-,few,TRBJ1-2,CASRGAAGGYTF,TGTGCCAGCAGGGGTGCAGCTGGTGGCTACACCTTC
TRBV15,-,few,TRBJ2-5,CATSSPAGGQWETQYF,TGTGCCACCAGCAGTCCCGCGGGGGGACAGTGGGAGACCCAGTACTTC
TRBV5-1,-,-,TRBJ2-7,CASSLETHYEQYF,TGCGCCAGCAGCTTGGAGACCCACTACGAGCAGTACTTC
TRBV7-9,TRBD2,many,TRBJ2-7,CASSPGTSGAYEQYF,TGTGCCAGCAGCCCTGGGACTAGCGGGGCCTACGAGCAGTACTTC
TRBV7-2,-,many,TRBJ1-1,CASSFGPQGINTEAFF,TGTGCCAGCAGCTTCGGTCCCCAGGGGATTAACACTGAAGCTTTCTTT
TRBV28,-,-,TRBJ2-1,CAGGYPNNEQFF,TGTGCCGGGGGTTACCCCAACAATGAGCAGTTCTTC
TRBV5-1,-,few,TRBJ1-6,CASSSGRGDSPLHF,TGCGCCAGCAGCTCTGGCAGGGGAGATTCACCCCTCCACTTT
TRBV5-6,TRBD1,many,TRBJ1-3,CASSSGGAGGNTIYF,TGTGCCAGCAGCTCAGGGGGCGCCGGTGGAAACACCATATATTTT
TRBV12-3/TRBV12-4,-,-,TRBJ2-3,CASRGPGEWGTDTQYF,TGTGCCAGCAGGGGCCCGGGGGAATGGGGCACAGATACGCAGTATTTT
TRBV20-1,-,many,TRBJ2-5,CSASYIRVGGETQYF,TGCAGTGCTAGCTATATCAGGGTAGGCGGGGAGACCCAGTACTTC
TRBV5-8,-,many,TRBJ2-1,CASSLVGVWSSYNEQFF,TGTGCCAGCAGCTTGGTTGGGGTCTGGAGCTCCTACAATGAGCAGTTCTTC
TRBV13,-,many,TRBJ2-7,CASRLSPYEQYF,TGTGCCAGTAGACTGAGCCCCTACGAGCAGTACTTC
TRBV7-6,-,few,TRBJ2-3,CASSPQKLDTQYF,TGTGCCAGCAGCCCCCAAAAACTAGATACGCAGTATTTT
TRBV5-1,-,few,TRBJ1-4,CASSLAAAGSEKLFF,TGCGCCAGCAGCTTGGCCGCGGCAGGGTCTGAAAAACTGTTTTTT
TRBV12-3/TRBV12-4,TRBD2,-,TRBJ2-1,CASSLGASGGSSYNEQFF,TGTGCCAGCAGTTTAGGGGCTAGCGGGGGGAGCTCCTACAATGAGCAGTTCTTC
TRBV20-1,-,many,TRBJ2-1,CSTAVPFDEQFF,TGCAGTACGGCCGTTCCCTTCGATGAGCAGTTCTTC
TRBV12-3/TRBV12-4,-,-,TRBJ1-1,CASSSLGGGTEAFF,TGTGCCAGCAGCTCCCTGGGCGGTGGTACTGAAGCTTTCTTT
TRBV5-1,-,-,TRBJ2-3,CASSSTGRGMNTQYF,TGCGCCAGCAGCTCAACAGGGAGGGGGATGAATACGCAGTATTTT
TRBV6-2/TRBV6-3,-,few,TRBJ1-5,CASSWRPEGNQPQHF,TGTGCCAGCAGTTGGCGTCCCGAGGGCAATCAGCCCCAGCATTTT